The 18 T cell receptor beta chains below were found in one sample sequenced in a study of cytomegalovirus exposure and HLA in healthy donors. PCR involved 60 Vbeta and 13 Jbeta primers. The data were produced by immunoSEQ multiplex PCR, yet TCRdb's version contains in-frame clones alone and is incomplete. The data contain some 96,000 clones, roughly three fifths of them singletons. The sequenced sample was PBMCs. These receptors were collected from a man in his sixties in good health and CMV-seronegative.

The rearrangement joins TRBV28 to TRBJ1-4; 11 positions match TRBD1. Germline loops: CDR1 MDHEN, CDR2 SYDVKM. There are 15 residues in the CDR3. Trimming took 3 bases from V and 8 from J; bases not matched to a gene: 5. The CDR3 DNA reads TGTGCCAGCAGTTTGGGACAGGGGGTCGGAGAAAAACTGTTTTTT. Translation: CASSLGQGVGEKLFF.

The rearrangement links TRBV6-6 to TRBJ1-5; D may be TRBD1 (5 bases). The CDR3 covers 13 residues. Germline CDR1 reads MNHNY; CDR2 reads SVGAGI (reference sequence). V was clipped by 9 bases and J by 4 bases, with 13 bases between them. The CDR3, as DNA: TGTGCCAGTCAGAATGCAGGGAATCAGCCCCAGCATTTT. Its protein product is CASQNAGNQPQHF.

This clone was detected a few times. The gene calls are TRBV6-1 and TRBJ2-3; D might be TRBD1 (6 bases). CDR3 length: 14 residues. Per germline, CDR1 MNHNS and CDR2 SASEGT. With 5 bases removed from V and 1 base from J, the gap between germline ends came to 10 bases. The CDR3 here is CASSTRQGTDTQYF. CDR3 nucleotide sequence: TGTGCCAGCAGTACCCGACAGGGCACAGATACGCAGTATTTT.

J is TRBJ2-7 and V is TRBV11-3, with 8 bases identical to TRBD1. V shed 2 bases and J 10 bases; nucleotides not matched to a gene: 7. The CDR3 extends over 13 amino acids. Germline lookup yields CDR1 SGHNT and CDR2 YENEEA. The CDR3 nucleotides are TGTGCCAGCAGCTTACAGGGGGCGAAGGGACAGTACTTC. Amino acid sequence: CASSLQGAKGQYF.

This chain joins TRBV4-1 and TRBJ1-6; possible D gene TRBD1, 5 bases. The germline V and J ends were trimmed by 1 base and 0 bases, with 13 bases remaining between them. The germline gives CDR1 MGHRA, CDR2 YSYEKL. This CDR3 spans 18 amino acids. In DNA, the CDR3 is TGCGCCAGCAGCCAAGGTACAGGCCGGAGCTCCTATAATTCACCCCTCCACTTT. Its translation: CASSQGTGRSSYNSPLHF.

The gene calls are TRBV6-1 and TRBJ2-7; weak D call: TRBD2 (5 bases). CDR1 and CDR2 (germline): MNHNS, SASEGT. CDR3 length: 15 amino acids. Trimming removed 3 bases at V and 2 bases at J, with 14 bases between. The CDR3 region is CASSDPGTTTYEQYF. The CDR3 coding sequence is TGTGCCAGCAGTGACCCGGGAACTACGACCTACGAGCAGTACTTC.

This clone was picked up a small number of times. The chain combines TRBV6-1 with TRBJ1-5; 7 bases match TRBD1. The V gene end was trimmed by 8 bases and the J gene end by 2 bases; junction bases not matched to a gene: 0. This CDR3 comprises 12 residues. Germline assignment: CDR1 MNHNS and CDR2 SASEGT. This CDR3 reads CASGQGNQPQHF. The CDR3 nucleotides read TGTGCCAGCGGACAGGGCAATCAGCCCCAGCATTTT.

The chain is built from TRBV5-6 and TRBJ1-1; D is ambiguous. Trimming cost V 0 bases and J 5 bases, with 11 bases left between them. The CDR3 spans 14 residues. In germline, CDR1 is SGHDT, CDR2 YYEEEE. For the CDR3, the DNA is TGTGCCAGCAGCTTGGCCTTGGCGAGGACTGAAGCTTTCTTT. It specifies CASSLALARTEAFF. The whole variable domain, remainder taken from reference TRBV5-6 and TRBJ1-1, is DAGVTQSPTHLIKTRGQQVTLRCSPKSGHDTVSWYQQALGQGPQFIFQYYEEEERQRGNFPDRFSGHQFPNYSSELNVNALLLGDSALYLCASSLALARTEAFFGQGTRLTVV.

The chain carries TRBV30 and TRBJ2-4; D is perhaps TRBD2 (5 bases). The CDR3 covers 15 residues. The V end was cut by 5 bases, the J end by 3 bases, with 17 bases between. Germline-derived CDR1 and CDR2 are GTSNPN and SVGIG (reference sequence). The CDR3, as DNA: TGTGCCTGGGGCGGAACATGGGGAGACAAAAACATTCAGTACTTC. Its protein product is CAWGGTWGDKNIQYF.

V gene TRBV21-1 combines with J gene TRBJ2-5; TRBD1 is taken as the D call from the table, unchecked against the DNA. TRBV21-1 is assigned pseudogene status. This CDR3 is 15 amino acids long. The CDR3 spells CASSNRDRGQETQYF. CDR3 nucleotides: TGTGCCAGCAGCAACAGGGATAGGGGCCAAGAGACCCAGTACTTC.

The chain carries TRBV29-1 and TRBJ1-4; 8 bases are shared with TRBD1. V lost 7 bases to trimming and J lost 3 bases; unmatched junction nucleotides: 10. CDR3 length: 15 amino acids. From germline, CDR1 is SQVTM and CDR2 ANQGSEA. The CDR3 DNA sequence: TGCAGCGGAAAACTCGGGACAGGTGCTAATGAAAAACTGTTTTTT. It encodes CSGKLGTGANEKLFF.

The V gene is TRBV27, the J gene TRBJ1-1; 9 nucleotides line up with TRBD1. The V segment lost 3 bases and the J segment 4 bases; nucleotides outside the gene matches: 6. The CDR3 contains 15 residues. CDR1 is MNHEY and CDR2 is SMNVEV in the germline V gene (reference sequence). Here the CDR3 reads CASSFHRGRGTEAFF. Written as DNA, the CDR3 is TGTGCCAGCAGTTTCCACAGGGGGCGAGGCACTGAAGCTTTCTTT.

The CDR3 region is CASSSGLYLAGGETQYF. CDR3 coding DNA: TGCGCCAGCAGCTCGGGACTATACCTAGCGGGAGGAGAGACCCAGTACTTC. V usage is TRBV5-1 and J usage is TRBJ2-5; the match to TRBD2 covers 11 bases. The V gene end was trimmed by 3 bases and the J gene end by 4 bases; junction bases not matched to a gene: 11. The CDR3 is made up of 17 amino acids. CDR1 and CDR2 (germline): SGHRS, YFSETQ.

Of note for this clone: One junction end does not reproduce the germline sequence, and a read error may be involved. The rearrangement joins TRBV6-1 to TRBJ1-3; 7 nucleotides agree with TRBD1. The CDR3 runs to 15 residues. In germline, CDR1 is MNHNS, CDR2 SASEGT. CDR3 coding DNA: TGTGCCAGCAAAAAAGAGCAGGGGGATGGATACACCATATATTTT. Translation: CASKKEQGDGYTIYF.

The chain joins TRBV28 to TRBJ1-4; D gene ambiguous. V was shortened by 7 bases and J by 10 bases, with 13 bases between the two germline ends. The CDR3 has 12 residues. Per germline, CDR1 MDHEN and CDR2 SYDVKM. In DNA, the CDR3 is TGTGCCAGCACCATACGTGGAGGAAAACTGTTTTTT. Translation: CASTIRGGKLFF. Full variable domain (outside the CDR3, taken from reference TRBV28 and TRBJ1-4): DVKVTQSSRYLVKRTGEKVFLECVQDMDHENMFWYRQDPGLGLRLIYFSYDVKMKEKGDIPEGYSVSREKKERFSLILESASTNQTSMYLCASTIRGGKLFFGSGTQLSVL.

The gene calls are TRBV9 and TRBJ2-1; TRBD2 agrees at 11 bases. Germline trimming cut 0 bases from V and 7 bases from J; bases unmatched to any gene: 6. The CDR3 consists of 16 residues. The germline gives CDR1 SGDLS, CDR2 YYNGEE. CDR3 nucleotides: TGTGCCAGCAGCGTAGACCTAGCGGGAGGTAGGAATGAGCAGTTCTTC. Translating gives CASSVDLAGGRNEQFF.

The sample holds a few counts of this clone. The chain uses TRBV28 and TRBJ2-5; TRBD2 matches 9 bases. V shed 6 bases and J 5 bases; nucleotides not matched to a gene: 7. Germline values: CDR1 MDHEN, CDR2 SYDVKM. The CDR3 runs to 14 residues. CDR3 region: CASRRGGASETQYF. The CDR3 DNA reads as TGTGCCAGCAGACGCGGGGGGGCTTCTGAGACCCAGTACTTC.

The genes are TRBV5-1 and TRBJ2-5, with D maybe TRBD2 (5 bases). The CDR3 runs 14 residues. From germline, CDR1 is SGHRS and CDR2 YFSETQ. V was shortened by 2 bases and J by 2 bases, with 10 bases between the two germline ends. This CDR3 reads CASSFNGEQETQYF. The CDR3 coding sequence is TGCGCCAGCAGCTTCAACGGGGAACAAGAGACCCAGTACTTC.